Listed below are T cell receptor beta chains from one sample, sequenced in a study of blood T cell repertoires in COVID-19. This table comes from immunoSEQ multiplex PCR, and its TCRdb copy is limited to in-frame clones, with some not included. Altogether around 220,000 clones are present, around 82% being singletons, with the ten largest covering around 7.4%. Sequencing was performed on PBMCs or T cells enriched from blood (not recorded which). The receptors shown here come from a woman between 35 and 50 years old with acute COVID-19. Each CDR3 is given with its conserved first and last residue. Fields, in order: J gene, V gene, D gene, clone size, CDR3 protein, CDR3 DNA. A D gene is named only where the DNA matches it firmly. Only part of the rows carry a size: once, few, many, or a class if the clone is expanded.

J gene: TRBJ2-1; V gene: TRBV7-9; D gene: -; clone size: -; CDR3 protein: CASTLRDSDNEQFF; CDR3 DNA: TGTGCCAGCACCTTACGAGACAGTGATAATGAGCAGTTCTTC
J gene: TRBJ1-5; V gene: TRBV7-2; D gene: -; clone size: few; CDR3 protein: CASRSDPGKPQHF; CDR3 DNA: TGTGCCAGCAGATCTGATCCGGGTAAGCCCCAGCATTTT
J gene: TRBJ1-1; V gene: TRBV6-5; D gene: TRBD1; clone size: -; CDR3 protein: CASTSTGTEAFF; CDR3 DNA: TGTGCCAGCACCTCGACAGGGACTGAAGCTTTCTTT
J gene: TRBJ2-3; V gene: TRBV6-1; D gene: -; clone size: -; CDR3 protein: CASSEVQVWSDTQYF; CDR3 DNA: TGTGCCAGCAGTGAAGTCCAGGTATGGTCGGATACGCAGTATTTT
J gene: TRBJ1-4; V gene: TRBV29-1; D gene: -; clone size: -; CDR3 protein: CSVGARAGEKLFF; CDR3 DNA: TGCAGCGTTGGAGCCAGGGCTGGGGAAAAACTGTTTTTT
J gene: TRBJ2-1; V gene: TRBV18; D gene: TRBD2; clone size: -; CDR3 protein: CASSPAGLAGGPPFF; CDR3 DNA: TGTGCCAGCTCACCCGCAGGACTAGCGGGGGGTCCACCTTTCTTC
J gene: TRBJ1-2; V gene: TRBV20-1; D gene: -; clone size: -; CDR3 protein: CSASPGTSDGYTF; CDR3 DNA: TGCAGTGCTAGTCCGGGAACATCGGATGGCTACACCTTC
J gene: TRBJ2-2; V gene: TRBV18; D gene: TRBD1; clone size: -; CDR3 protein: CASSPPGTGTITGELFF; CDR3 DNA: TGTGCCAGCTCACCACCTGGGACAGGCACGATCACCGGGGAGCTGTTTTTT
J gene: TRBJ1-2; V gene: TRBV18; D gene: -; clone size: few; CDR3 protein: CASSQDSANYGYTF; CDR3 DNA: TGTGCCAGCTCACAAGACTCAGCTAACTATGGCTACACCTTC
J gene: TRBJ2-2; V gene: TRBV27; D gene: TRBD2; clone size: -; CDR3 protein: CASSPGLAGAGFTGELFF; CDR3 DNA: TGTGCCAGCAGCCCGGGACTAGCGGGAGCCGGTTTCACCGGGGAGCTGTTTTTT
J gene: TRBJ1-1; V gene: TRBV28; D gene: -; clone size: -; CDR3 protein: CASRGRRATEAFF; CDR3 DNA: TGTGCCAGCAGGGGCAGGAGGGCCACTGAAGCTTTCTTT
J gene: TRBJ1-3; V gene: TRBV9; D gene: -; clone size: -; CDR3 protein: CASSAYRRGSGNTIYF; CDR3 DNA: TGTGCCAGCAGCGCTTACAGGCGGGGGAGTGGAAACACCATATATTTT
J gene: TRBJ2-5; V gene: TRBV5-1; D gene: -; clone size: -; CDR3 protein: CASSRDSIVRETQYF; CDR3 DNA: TGCGCCAGCAGCCGCGACAGTATCGTTCGAGAGACCCAGTACTTC
J gene: TRBJ1-2; V gene: TRBV11-2; D gene: TRBD1; clone size: -; CDR3 protein: CASSSRTGGGYTF; CDR3 DNA: TGTGCCAGCAGCTCAAGGACAGGCGGGGGCTACACCTTC
J gene: TRBJ2-3; V gene: TRBV10-2; D gene: -; clone size: -; CDR3 protein: CASISGGADTQYF; CDR3 DNA: TGCGCCAGCATTTCGGGGGGCGCAGATACGCAGTATTTT
J gene: TRBJ2-7; V gene: TRBV7-3; D gene: TRBD2; clone size: once; CDR3 protein: CASSLWAGGSYEQYF; CDR3 DNA: TGTGCCAGCAGCTTATGGGCGGGAGGCTCCTACGAGCAGTACTTC
J gene: TRBJ1-5; V gene: TRBV28; D gene: -; clone size: -; CDR3 protein: CASSPPGQISNQPQHF; CDR3 DNA: TGTGCCAGCAGCCCCCCCGGACAGATTAGCAATCAGCCCCAGCATTTT
J gene: TRBJ1-5; V gene: TRBV24-1; D gene: -; clone size: -; CDR3 protein: CATSVRGGVHQPQHF; CDR3 DNA: TGTGCCACCAGTGTCCGAGGGGGGGTTCATCAGCCCCAGCATTTT
J gene: TRBJ2-6; V gene: TRBV4-1; D gene: -; clone size: -; CDR3 protein: CASSGDSTNVLTF; CDR3 DNA: TGCGCCAGCAGCGGAGATAGTACCAACGTCCTGACTTTC
J gene: TRBJ2-2; V gene: TRBV7-2; D gene: TRBD1; clone size: -; CDR3 protein: CASSADRGNTGELFF; CDR3 DNA: TGTGCCAGCAGCGCGGACAGGGGAAACACCGGGGAGCTGTTTTTT
J gene: TRBJ1-4; V gene: TRBV6-5; D gene: -; clone size: -; CDR3 protein: CASTRLDTLNEKLFF; CDR3 DNA: TGTGCCAGCACCCGATTGGACACCCTCAATGAAAAACTGTTTTTT
J gene: TRBJ1-2; V gene: TRBV3-1/TRBV3-2; D gene: -; clone size: -; CDR3 protein: CASSQRLGALLSSGYTF; CDR3 DNA: TGTGCCAGCAGCCAACGGCTTGGGGCCCTTCTTTCCTCTGGCTACACCTTC
J gene: TRBJ1-2; V gene: TRBV28; D gene: -; clone size: -; CDR3 protein: CASSFPGGAINYGYTF; CDR3 DNA: TGTGCCAGCAGTTTCCCCGGGGGGGCCATTAACTATGGCTACACCTTC
J gene: TRBJ2-7; V gene: TRBV28; D gene: -; clone size: -; CDR3 protein: CASSKRNFRDTSSYEQYF; CDR3 DNA: TGTGCCAGCAGTAAACGAAACTTCCGCGACACGAGCTCCTACGAGCAGTACTTC
J gene: TRBJ2-5; V gene: TRBV2; D gene: TRBD2; clone size: -; CDR3 protein: CASSRSLAGVETQYF; CDR3 DNA: TGTGCCAGCAGCCGTTCACTAGCGGGAGTAGAGACCCAGTACTTC
J gene: TRBJ2-7; V gene: TRBV7-9; D gene: TRBD2; clone size: -; CDR3 protein: CASSLGGGSRGDEQYF; CDR3 DNA: TGTGCCAGCAGCTTAGGGGGCGGGAGCCGAGGAGACGAGCAGTACTTC
J gene: TRBJ1-5; V gene: TRBV6-4; D gene: -; clone size: -; CDR3 protein: CASRPDSVGSQPQHF; CDR3 DNA: TGTGCCAGCAGGCCGGACAGCGTCGGTAGTCAGCCCCAGCATTTT
J gene: TRBJ1-2; V gene: TRBV29-1; D gene: -; clone size: -; CDR3 protein: CSVEGGTRYGGTF; CDR3 DNA: TGCAGCGTTGAAGGGGGGACCCGCTATGGGGGGACCTTC
J gene: TRBJ1-1; V gene: TRBV30; D gene: -; clone size: once; CDR3 protein: CAWSDRANTEAFF; CDR3 DNA: TGTGCCTGGAGTGACAGGGCGAACACTGAAGCTTTCTTT